These 7 T cell receptor beta chains were all obtained from the same sample, sequenced in a study of T-cell reconstitution after alpha-beta-depleted transplantation in children. Researchers prepared the TCRbeta library using unique molecular identifiers, the study reports. TCRdb itself ran the PCR reads through MiXCR, one entry per CDR3 protein. The repertoire holds about 200,000 distinct CDR3 sequences, with 5.5% to 7% as singletons. Sequenced here: PBMCs, sampled before TCRalphabeta/CD19-depleted stem cell transplant. These receptor sequences come from a girl under three years old with combined immunodeficiency, due to receive a stem cell transplant.

This clonotype occurred many times. The chain has TRBV29-1 and TRBJ2-1; TRBD2 is a possible D gene (7 bases). CDR3 length: 18 amino acids. Trimming removed 3 bases from V and 0 bases from J, with 21 bases in between. Germline loops: CDR1 SQVTM, CDR2 ANQGSEA. CDR3 sequence reads: CSVDLTPGGQSSYNEQFF. The CDR3 region has the DNA TGCAGCGTTGACCTCACACCGGGGGGACAAAGCTCCTACAATGAGCAGTTCTTC.

This clonotype was observed at least ten times. V and J are TRBV28 and TRBJ2-3, with 7 bases that match TRBD1. J lost 6 bases, V lost 5 bases, and 17 bases had no gene match. This CDR3 spans 17 amino acids. Germline V CDR1 and CDR2: MDHEN, SYDVKM. The CDR3, as DNA: TGTGCCAGCAGTCCACCTCGGGACAGCGTTGGTCTGGATACGCAGTATTTT. It codes for CASSPPRDSVGLDTQYF.

In this sample, this clonotype turned up many times. This chain links TRBV20-1 with TRBJ2-1; a possible D gene is TRBD1 (6 bases). V lost 3 bases to trimming and J lost 4 bases, with 19 bases between them. This CDR3 has 16 amino acids. Germline CDR1 DFQATT, CDR2 SNEGSKA (reference sequence). Written as DNA, the CDR3 is TGCAGTGCTAGGGGACACTCTCTTCTAGGTTACAATGAGCAGTTCTTC. It encodes CSARGHSLLGYNEQFF.

This clonotype was detected ten times or more. The V gene is TRBV7-9, the J gene TRBJ2-3; tentative D call: TRBD1 (6 bases). The CDR3 has 15 amino acids. Deletions cut 4 bases from V and 6 bases from J, with 17 bases between. The germline CDR1 and CDR2 sequences are SEHNR and FQNEAQ (reference sequence). The CDR3 sequence: CASSSGQGRGDTQYF. The DNA of the CDR3 is TGTGCCAGCAGCTCCGGGCAGGGAAGGGGGGATACGCAGTATTTT.

This clonotype was picked up a small number of times. The gene calls are TRBV19 and TRBJ1-2; D is perhaps TRBD1 (5 bases). The length of the CDR3 is 14 residues. Germline V CDR1 and CDR2: LNHDA, SQIVND (reference sequence). The V and J ends lost 9 bases and 7 bases respectively, with 21 bases between them. The CDR3 sequence is CASISGLRGGGYTF. The CDR3 DNA is TGTGCCAGCATCTCGGGACTTCGCGGGGGTGGCTACACCTTC.

This clonotype came up many times. The chain has TRBV29-1 and TRBJ2-7; TRBD1 or TRBD2 may be the D gene (5 bases each). The V gene's germline CDR1 is SQVTM and CDR2 ANQGSEA. V was trimmed by 1 base and J by 3 bases, leaving 19 bases between them. This CDR3 contains 16 residues. Here the CDR3 reads CSVEGGPRVDHYEQYF. Written as DNA, the CDR3 is TGCAGCGTTGAAGGGGGACCTCGTGTGGATCACTACGAGCAGTACTTC.

This clonotype was seen repeatedly, ten times or more. This chain connects TRBV6-2 or TRBV6-3 to TRBJ1-5; 12 nucleotides match TRBD1. The germline V gene encodes CDR1 MNHEY and CDR2 SVGEGT. The J segment lost 4 bases and the V segment lost 2 bases, leaving 6 bases of the junction unmatched. The CDR3 consists of 17 residues. DNA for the CDR3: TGTGCCAGCAGTTACGACGGGGACAGGGGGCTGAATCAGCCCCAGCATTTT. This gives the protein CASSYDGDRGLNQPQHF.